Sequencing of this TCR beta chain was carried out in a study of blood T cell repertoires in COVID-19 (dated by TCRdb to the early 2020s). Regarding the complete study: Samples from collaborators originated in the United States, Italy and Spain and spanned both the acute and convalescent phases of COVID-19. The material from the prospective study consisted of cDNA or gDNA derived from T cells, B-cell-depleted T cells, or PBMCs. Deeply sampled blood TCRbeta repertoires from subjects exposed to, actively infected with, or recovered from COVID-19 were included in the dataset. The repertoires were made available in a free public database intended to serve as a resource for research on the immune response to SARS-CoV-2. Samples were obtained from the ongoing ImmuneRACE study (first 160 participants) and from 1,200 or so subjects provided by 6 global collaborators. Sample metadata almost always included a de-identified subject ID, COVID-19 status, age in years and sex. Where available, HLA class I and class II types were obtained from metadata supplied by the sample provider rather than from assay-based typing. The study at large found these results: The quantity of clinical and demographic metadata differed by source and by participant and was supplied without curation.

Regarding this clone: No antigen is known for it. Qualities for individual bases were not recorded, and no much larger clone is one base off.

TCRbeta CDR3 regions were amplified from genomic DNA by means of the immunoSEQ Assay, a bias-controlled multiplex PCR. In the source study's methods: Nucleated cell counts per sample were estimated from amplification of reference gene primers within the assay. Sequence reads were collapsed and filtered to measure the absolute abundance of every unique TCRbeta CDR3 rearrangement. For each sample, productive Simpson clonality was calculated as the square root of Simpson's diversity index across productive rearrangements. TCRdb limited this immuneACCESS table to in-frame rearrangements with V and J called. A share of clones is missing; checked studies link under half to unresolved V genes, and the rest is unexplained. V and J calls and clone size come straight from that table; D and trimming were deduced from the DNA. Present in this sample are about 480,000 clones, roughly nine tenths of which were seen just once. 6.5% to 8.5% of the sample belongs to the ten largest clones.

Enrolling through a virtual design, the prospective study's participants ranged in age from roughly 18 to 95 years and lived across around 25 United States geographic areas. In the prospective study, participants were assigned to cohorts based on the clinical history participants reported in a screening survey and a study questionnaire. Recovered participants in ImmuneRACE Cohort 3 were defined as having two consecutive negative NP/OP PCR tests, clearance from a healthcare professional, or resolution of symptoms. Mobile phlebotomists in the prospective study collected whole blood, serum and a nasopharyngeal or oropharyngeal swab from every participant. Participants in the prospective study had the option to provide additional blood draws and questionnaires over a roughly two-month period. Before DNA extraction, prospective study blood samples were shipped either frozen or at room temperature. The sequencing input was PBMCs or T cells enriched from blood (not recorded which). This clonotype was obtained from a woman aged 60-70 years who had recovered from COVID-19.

The DNA sequence follows: TGTGCCATCTCGGTCTCTGGGGCCAACGTCCTGACTTTC. Translation gives CAISVSGANVLTF. The V gene is TRBV11-3 and the J gene is TRBJ2-6, with no confidently assigned D gene. V is clipped by 10 bases and J by 0 bases, and the sequence between their germline boundaries is 7 bases long. From the cysteine up to the phenylalanine, the CDR3 has a length of 13 residues. Only CDR3 DNA is held: 39 bases, read in frame from base 1. CDR1 SGHNT and CDR2 YENEEA are derived from the germline V gene.